Sequencing of this TCR beta chain was carried out in a study of tumor and adjacent non-tumor tissue in lung cancer. This sample's RNA came from whole unsorted tissue. The library came from three nested PCR rounds adapted from ARM-PCR protocols. From the multiplex PCR reads, TCRdb called clonotypes with MiXCR, one entry per CDR3 protein. The repertoire holds about 82,000 distinct CDR3 sequences, under 80% seen once, with more than 10% in the top ten. As concerns this clonotype: One end of the junction varies from germline; a read error may be responsible.

Germline-derived CDR1 and CDR2 are MGHRA and YSYEKL. The length of the CDR3 is 16 residues. The TCR originated in a woman in her 50s with non-small cell lung cancer. The J gene is TRBJ2-7, the V gene TRBV4-1; 9 bases map to TRBD2. The sequenced sample was lung tumor tissue. The CDR3 sequence: CASSQDSTSGFYEQYF. The CDR3 nucleotides read TGCGCTAGCAGCCAGGATAGTACTAGCGGGTTCTACGAGCAGTACTTC.